This T cell receptor beta chain was sequenced for a study of cytomegalovirus exposure and HLA in healthy donors (dated by TCRdb to about 2017). For the wider study: An earlier analysis of 587 of the donors reported 276 Gb of sequence data and roughly 120 million unique TCR beta sequences obtained from about 200 million T cells. Among the roughly 400 genotyped donors, under 90% belonged to the genetic ancestry cluster associated with self-reported Caucasian donors. HLA typing included class I and class II loci at four-digit resolution. An earlier analysis of about 620 of the donors applied high-throughput TCR beta sequencing to assess whether each TCR beta V gene segment acted as functional or pseudogenic. The study was designed to test whether signatures of past pathogen exposure could be identified by cataloging public T cell receptors. Every repertoire in the discovery cohort had been generated on one and the same sequencing platform. Donor age, sex, ethnicity and CMV serostatus were compiled together with the repertoire data. In addition to the first cohort of 650 to 750 subjects, a separate validation cohort of approximately 130 different subjects was used. Several DR-DQ haplotypes were handled as single units for association and clustering because linkage in the cohort was strong. High-throughput TCR immunosequencing, statistical association of individual TCRs with disease status, and machine learning were combined to predict cytomegalovirus infection status. A later analysis re-examined previously published TCR beta repertoires from more than 600 donors and added high-resolution HLA genotyping to investigate patterns of TCR occurrence. On average, 235,054 unique TCR beta nucleotide sequences were sequenced per donor among roughly 430 genotyped donors of the cohort, with 15% to 20% of those sequences being non-productive. An early release covering more than 500 HLA-typed donors comprised 300 to 350 gigabases of sequencing data and around 86 million unique TCR sequences. Typing coverage differed by locus: A, B, C, DRB1 and DQB1 were typed in roughly 629-640 donors, DQA1 in 522, DPA1 in some 570, and DPB1 in just under 490. Rather than drawing on any new phenotypic data, the later analysis identified candidate immune exposures from TCR beta sequences and the way those sequences occurred across donors. Genome-wide SNP genotypes for about 65% of the 666 donors were used in a later genetic analysis, which treated that subset as a discovery cohort. The T cell repertoires of under 700 subjects were profiled by immunosequencing and related to cytomegalovirus serostatus. The paper's findings and limits, for the study overall: It was suggested by the authors that the approach could potentially be generalized to other disease states and immunological phenotypes. Linkage disequilibrium might explain the correlated functional status among segregating V segments, but an unknown experimental factor could not be ruled out. In vitro tests confirmed that a few of the cytomegalovirus-associated TCR beta chains recognize cytomegalovirus antigens. Across donors, most TCR sequences were observed very rarely, whereas some public TCRs were present in many individuals. According to a later analysis, parvovirus B19, influenza, CMV and Epstein-Barr virus appeared linked to several top co-occurrence clusters. In a later genetic analysis, a missense DCLRE1C variant was associated with V-gene and J-gene trimming of TCR beta chains, and the association was replicated in an independent cohort. The classifier was reported to diagnose cytomegalovirus status with high specificity and sensitivity in both the original and validation cohorts. Strong co-occurrence of HLA alleles, especially DR and DQ, made assigning TCR associations to individual alleles difficult. According to a later genetic analysis, donors in an Asian-associated ancestry cluster had fewer N-insertions in productive TCRs than the roughly 670-donor mean. A later analysis found that HLA-associated TCR beta chains were more clonally expanded and had lower generation probabilities than equally common non-associated chains. In a later analysis, TCR association rates were found to vary across HLA loci, with the most associated TCRs seen for DRB1 alleles and the fewest for HLA-C alleles. The only immune exposure information available for the cohort was CMV serostatus. A cluster of highly shared sequence variants was judged likely to represent a technical artifact of the sequencing pipeline. Because the 87-base-pair reads could not distinguish some IMGT-functional V segments, including TRBV6-2 and TRBV6-3, those segments were excluded. A further reported finding was that TCR beta sequences accurately predicted the HLA-A and HLA-B alleles for most subjects in the first cohort. HLA typing was unavailable for some donors at each locus, so association tests used only the typed subset. Roughly uniform sequencing depth across donors was assumed in presence/absence analyses, although this assumption may not hold. Most CMV-associated TCR beta chains appeared to be HLA-restricted in a later analysis, and the HLA associations seemed to be driven largely by CMV exposure. Specific HLA alleles were associated with over 15,000 TCR beta sequences at a false discovery rate of 0.05 in a later analysis. The earlier analysis of 587 of the donors excluded around 17 rarely observed V segments, including chromosome 9 orphons, because counts were too low. The study listed 150 to 200 TCR beta chains as associated with cytomegalovirus. In an earlier analysis of a few hundred of the donors, most TCR beta V segments were observed in productive rearrangements about 87% or about 30% of the time, broadly matching IMGT annotations. Only TCR beta chains were sequenced in this cohort, and the absence of alpha or paired-chain data limited detectable features.

About this clone: Its antigen is unknown.

To prepare the library, the immunoSEQ multiplex PCR assay was applied. The multiplex PCR relied on a mix of 60 forward primers for TCR Vbeta segments and 13 reverse primers for TCR Jbeta segments. Amplification of the CDR3 region of rearranged TCR beta genes was performed with a multiplex PCR assay on genomic DNA. The Illumina HiSeq System was used to sequence the amplified TCR beta libraries as 87-base-pair reads. Under the source paper's analysis protocol: Across the 700 or so repertoires, a later analysis counted 75 million to 90 million unique TCR beta chains, some 11 million of which were shared by at least two donors. Raw reads were error-corrected and collapsed into unique sequences with a nearest-neighbor algorithm that merged closely related sequences to remove PCR and sequencing errors. V, D and J gene segments were assigned by aligning CDR3 sequences to IMGT reference sequences. For a sequence to be retained, at least a six-nucleotide match to both a V gene segment and a J gene segment was required. Rearrangements were classified as productive when the CDR3 lacked stop codons and remained in frame with V and J, and all other rearrangements were classified as non-productive. CDR3 was defined by IMGT convention, running from the second conserved V-encoded cysteine to the conserved J-encoded phenylalanine. The earlier analysis of 500 to 600 of the donors excluded sequences that lacked an unambiguous match to a single V gene segment. In an earlier analysis of about 590 of the donors, a V segment was called functional when productive rearrangements were above 56.7%, and segregating when the standard deviation between donors exceeded 5%. To diagnose cytomegalovirus status from the catalog of TCR beta chain sequences, a statistical classification framework was built. A later analysis assigned V and J genes by comparing TCR nucleotide sequences with IMGT/GENE-DB human TR gene sequences. In a later analysis, CDR3 sequences and most-parsimonious VDJ recombination scenarios were assigned using the TCRdist pipeline. In a later analysis, every TCR beta chain was defined by the combination of its CDR3 amino acid sequence and its V-gene family, and reads without a unique V-gene family were dropped. As a way to deal with suspected cross-contamination and a sequencing artifact, a later analysis dropped hundreds of nucleotide sequences that were highly shared and had low generation probability. In a later analysis, a clonal expansion index for each public chain was calculated from normalized within-repertoire ranks of inferred template counts. In a later analysis, generation probabilities were computed with a VDJ recombination model fitted to out-of-frame rearrangements, and the resulting probabilities were checked against IGoR. In a later analysis, hypergeometric tests were used to score TCR-TCR, TCR-HLA and TCR-CMV co-occurrence, with a repertoire-size bias correction applied to TCR pairs. In a later analysis, false discovery rates were estimated by permuting HLA or CMV assignments 20 times. In a later analysis, co-occurring TCRs were grouped with DBSCAN, and TCRdist sequence similarity was added when clustering was performed within HLA-allele-positive subsets. Repertoires with fewer than 30,000 or more than 120,000 public chains, plus five repertoires with anomalous nucleotide sharing, were excluded from co-occurrence clustering. This is the immuneACCESS table as TCRdb keeps it, with only in-frame sequences that have V and J called. A part of the clones is gone; compared with another copy, unresolved V genes explain less than half, and the rest is unexplained. That table gives V, J and clone size, and the DNA gave D and trimming. The sample table on file contains approximately 72,000 clones. Of the sample, under 3% falls within the top ten clones.

Taken from cysteine to phenylalanine, the CDR3 has 12 residues. The kept DNA is CDR3 alone, 36 bases in frame from the first base. V is shortened by 3 bases, J by 6 bases, and the region joining them spans 7 bases. Taken from the germline V gene, the CDR1 and CDR2 loops are WSHSY and SAAADI. The cohort consisted of 600 to 750 healthy bone marrow donors. At the time of sampling, all cohort members were nominally healthy, though unrecorded immune exposures were likely present. The donor was CMV seronegative and belonged to the group of around 350 seronegative cohort members. A peripheral blood sample was collected from each donor, and TCR beta sequencing was performed on peripheral blood mononuclear cells. Genomic DNA extraction from the blood cell samples was performed with the Qiagen DNeasy Blood Extraction Kit.

The receptor was isolated from a middle-aged man in good health and CMV-seronegative. The V gene is TRBV10-2 and the J gene is TRBJ2-3; a tentative D call is TRBD1 (5 bases match). Sample: PBMCs. The DNA sequence reads TGCGCCAGCAGTGATAAGGGGGATACGCAGTATTTT. The encoded protein is CASSDKGDTQYF.